This note documents a single T cell receptor beta chain sequence. Its antigen is currently unknown. Time point here: blood 4 weeks post-SBRT, at nephrectomy. Treatment indicated: 15 Gy SBRT to primary tumor, nephrectomy 4 weeks later. Nephrectomy followed 15 Gy stereotactic body radiation by 4 weeks. After SBRT, blood was collected at 2 and 4 weeks, plus baseline. Sequencing used immunoSEQ multiplex PCR; TCRdb keeps in-frame clones, though not all of them. The top ten hold more than 6.5% of the sample, which has some 64,000 clones, 70% to 80% seen once. This sample is drawn from a study of radiation and T cells in renal cell carcinoma. Notes on the study in general: From baseline, blood top tumor clonotypes peaked at 2 weeks post-radiation. Pretreatment tumor biopsies were lacking, so baseline clonotypes are unknown.

J was trimmed by 2 bases and V by 6 bases; bases with no gene match: 3. The CDR3 is 13 amino acids. Germline CDR1 is MNHEY and CDR2 is SVGAGI. This chain connects TRBV6-5 to TRBJ2-5, with 7 bases matching TRBD1. This receptor was identified in a man in his fifties or sixties with renal cell carcinoma. The sequences come from blood, collected from a patient whose treatment included radiotherapy and nephrectomy. This chain's CDR3 is CASRGQSQETQYF. CDR3 DNA sequence: TGTGCCAGCAGGGGACAGAGTCAAGAGACCCAGTACTTC.